This entry lists 20 T cell receptor beta chains sequenced from one sample in a study of cytomegalovirus exposure and HLA in healthy donors (dated by TCRdb to about 2017). Library preparation employed the immunoSEQ multiplex PCR assay. The multiplex PCR relied on a mix of 60 forward primers for TCR Vbeta segments and 13 reverse primers for TCR Jbeta segments. TCRdb obtained this table from immuneACCESS and retained in-frame rearrangements with V and J assigned. These tables miss some clones; where compared with another copy, unresolved V genes account for less than half of the shortfall, and the remainder is unexplained. A total of tens of thousands of clones appear in this sample, 75% to 80% of them only once. The top ten clonotypes cover roughly 3.5% of the sample. Sequenced material: PBMCs. These receptors were taken from a man aged 25-40 years in good health and CMV-seronegative.

This chain links TRBV28 with TRBJ1-5; possible D gene TRBD1, 6 bases. The V end lost 5 bases, the J end lost 5 bases, and 13 bases lay between the germline ends. The CDR3 contains 14 residues. Per germline, CDR1 MDHEN and CDR2 SYDVKM. The CDR3 here is CASSQRGTHQPQHF. Written as DNA, the CDR3 is TGTGCCAGCAGTCAAAGGGGGACACATCAGCCCCAGCATTTT.

This clone was observed a few times. The CDR3 sequence is CASSRQTNEKLFF. In DNA, the CDR3 is TGCGCCAGCAGTCGACAGACAAATGAAAAACTGTTTTTT. The gene calls are TRBV5-1 and TRBJ1-4; possibly TRBD1 for D (5 bases). This CDR3 is 13 amino acids long. Germline lookup yields CDR1 SGHRS and CDR2 YFSETQ. Trimming pared 5 bases from V and 5 bases from J, leaving 10 bases between.

V gene TRBV5-1 combines with J gene TRBJ2-5, with 7 bases fitting TRBD1. Germline V gives CDR1 SGHRS, CDR2 YFSETQ. Trimming cost V 0 bases and J 5 bases; bases outside gene matches: 10. The CDR3 contains 16 residues. CDR3 amino acids: CASSLEGDSPWETQYF. CDR3 nucleotides: TGCGCCAGCAGCTTGGAAGGGGACAGTCCTTGGGAGACCCAGTACTTC. The variable domain in full, completed from reference TRBV5-1 and TRBJ2-5, reads KAGVTQTPRYLIKTRGQQVTLSCSPISGHRSVSWYQQTPGQGLQFLFEYFSETQRNKGNFPGRFSGRQFSNSRSEMNVSTLELGDSALYLCASSLEGDSPWETQYFGPGTRLLVL.

For the CDR3, the DNA is TGCGCCAGCAGCATAGGACAGGGGGCGACTAACTATGGCTACACCTTC. Amino acids: CASSIGQGATNYGYTF. The V call is TRBV5-1, the J call TRBJ1-2; TRBD1 matches 11 bases. CDR3 size: 16 residues. Germline V gene lookup returns CDR1 SGHRS and CDR2 YFSETQ. V was clipped by 4 bases and J by 0 bases; unmatched bases: 5. The whole variable domain, filled in from reference TRBV5-1 and TRBJ1-2, reads KAGVTQTPRYLIKTRGQQVTLSCSPISGHRSVSWYQQTPGQGLQFLFEYFSETQRNKGNFPGRFSGRQFSNSRSEMNVSTLELGDSALYLCASSIGQGATNYGYTFGSGTRLTVV.

The rearrangement joins TRBV30 to TRBJ1-5; 7 bases fit TRBD1. The CDR3 totals 16 residues. Trimming at V came to 1 base and at J to 3 bases, leaving 9 bases not matched to a gene. Germline CDR1 GTSNPN, CDR2 SVGIG (reference sequence). This CDR3 reads CAWSAHAQGNNQPQHF. The DNA of the CDR3 is TGTGCCTGGAGTGCACACGCACAGGGGAACAATCAGCCCCAGCATTTT.

The sample holds one count of this clone. The chain uses TRBV7-9 and TRBJ1-2; TRBD1 matches 7 bases. The CDR3 contains 14 residues. V was clipped by 5 bases and J by 3 bases; unmatched bases: 6. Germline V gene data show CDR1 as SEHNR and CDR2 as FQNEAQ (reference sequence). CDR3 sequence reads: CASSEGQRDYGYTF. Written as DNA, the CDR3 is TGTGCCAGCAGCGAGGGACAGAGAGACTATGGCTACACCTTC. Supplemented by reference TRBV7-9 and TRBJ1-2, the full variable domain reads DTGVSQNPRHKITKRGQNVTFRCDPISEHNRLYWYRQTLGQGPEFLTYFQNEAQLEKSRLLSDRFSAERPKGSFSTLEIQRTEQGDSAMYLCASSEGQRDYGYTFGSGTRLTVV.

The rearrangement uses TRBV7-9 and TRBJ2-5, with D possibly being TRBD1 (6 bases). This CDR3 comprises 16 residues. Trimming pared 5 bases from V and 4 bases from J, leaving 20 bases between. CDR1 and CDR2 from the germline V gene are SEHNR and FQNEAQ (reference sequence). This chain's CDR3 is CASSPTLDSPRETQYF. Here the CDR3 DNA reads TGTGCCAGCAGCCCAACTTTGGACAGCCCCAGAGAGACCCAGTACTTC.

This chain connects TRBV2 to TRBJ2-2, with TRBD2 identical over 8 bases. The germline V gene has CDR1 SNHLY and CDR2 FYNNEI. Trimming removed 2 bases from V and 7 bases from J; junction bases left unmatched: 6. The CDR3 is 15 residues long. In DNA form, the CDR3 reads TGTGCCAGCAGTGAACGGGGGGGCCTAGGCGGGGAGCTGTTTTTT. This translates into CASSERGGLGGELFF.

The DNA for the CDR3 is TGCGCCAGCAGTTTTACTAGCGGGAGTTTAGGAGATACGCAGTATTTT. It codes for CASSFTSGSLGDTQYF. The rearrangement links TRBV5-1 to TRBJ2-3, with 11 bases matching TRBD2. The CDR3 is 16 residues long. Germline CDR1 reads SGHRS; CDR2 reads YFSETQ. J gave up 5 bases and V 5 bases, and 10 bases lay outside the gene matches.

The chain couples TRBV6-5 to TRBJ1-2; 8 nucleotides line up with TRBD1. The CDR3 covers 14 residues. V lost 0 bases and J lost 6; bases outside the gene matches: 3. The germline V gene encodes CDR1 MNHEY and CDR2 SVGAGI. CDR3 region: CASSYSAGGDGYTF. CDR3 sequence (DNA): TGTGCCAGCAGTTACTCGGCAGGGGGCGATGGCTACACCTTC.

J is TRBJ2-7 and V is TRBV10-2, with 7 nucleotides matching TRBD1. This CDR3 comprises 13 residues. CDR1 and CDR2 (germline): WSHSY, SAAADI. Germline trimming cut 3 bases from V and 12 bases from J; bases unmatched to any gene: 11. The CDR3 loop reads CASSDSFDRDLYF. Written as DNA, the CDR3 is TGCGCCAGCAGTGACTCTTTTGACAGGGACCTGTACTTC.

This clone was counted only a few times. The rearrangement uses TRBV18 and TRBJ2-5; weak D call: TRBD2 (5 bases). The CDR3 is made up of 14 amino acids. V lost 6 bases and J lost 5, with 16 bases in between. Germline lookup yields CDR1 KGHSH and CDR2 LQKENI. CDR3 coding DNA: TGTGCCAGCTCTTCTAGCAGAAAGAGGGAGACCCAGTACTTC. Its translation: CASSSSRKRETQYF.

Only one count was recorded for this clone. The chain uses TRBV7-9 and TRBJ1-6, with D possibly TRBD1 on 6 matching bases. The CDR3 is 13 amino acids. Trimming cost V 7 bases and J 7 bases, with 11 bases left between them. Germline lookup yields CDR1 SEHNR and CDR2 FQNEAQ (reference sequence). CDR3: CASKDRKNSPLHF. Here the CDR3 DNA reads TGTGCCAGCAAGGACAGAAAAAATTCACCCCTCCACTTT.

The chain employs TRBV18 and TRBJ1-6; possibly TRBD1 for D (5 bases). The ends were cut back, 3 bases at V and 6 bases at J, with 12 bases in the middle. The V gene's germline CDR1 is KGHSH and CDR2 LQKENI. CDR3 length: 15 residues. The CDR3 nucleotides read TGTGCCAGCTCACCGGGGGGAGGAGGTAATTCACCCCTCCACTTT. Amino acid sequence: CASSPGGGGNSPLHF. Full variable domain (remainder filled in from reference TRBV18 and TRBJ1-6): NAGVMQNPRHLVRRRGQEARLRCSPMKGHSHVYWYRQLPEEGLKFMVYLQKENIIDESGMPKERFSAEFPKEGPSILRIQQVVRGDSAAYFCASSPGGGGNSPLHFGNGTRLTVT.

The rearrangement joins TRBV7-9 to TRBJ2-1; 11 nucleotides match TRBD2. This CDR3 region has 16 residues. V shed 5 bases, J shed 6 bases, and the junction held 9 bases outside the gene matches. The V gene's germline CDR1 is SEHNR and CDR2 FQNEAQ (reference sequence). This CDR3 reads CASSPGTSGFGNEQFF. Here the CDR3 DNA reads TGTGCCAGCAGCCCCGGGACTAGCGGCTTCGGCAATGAGCAGTTCTTC. Full variable domain (outside the CDR3, taken from reference TRBV7-9 and TRBJ2-1): DTGVSQNPRHKITKRGQNVTFRCDPISEHNRLYWYRQTLGQGPEFLTYFQNEAQLEKSRLLSDRFSAERPKGSFSTLEIQRTEQGDSAMYLCASSPGTSGFGNEQFFGPGTRLTVL.

The V call is TRBV4-1, the J call TRBJ2-1; TRBD2 aligns across 13 bases. The CDR3 runs to 18 residues. The germline V gene has CDR1 MGHRA and CDR2 YSYEKL. V lost 4 bases to trimming and J lost 9 bases; unmatched junction nucleotides: 15. CDR3 sequence: CASSPYSRLAGGPGEQFF. The CDR3 DNA follows: TGCGCCAGCAGCCCCTACTCCCGACTAGCGGGAGGACCGGGTGAGCAGTTCTTC.

This sequence joins TRBV29-1 and TRBJ1-2; D gene ambiguous. Trimming removed 7 bases at V and 1 base at J, with 7 bases between. Per the germline V gene, CDR1 is SQVTM and CDR2 is ANQGSEA. The CDR3 is made up of 11 amino acids. The chain's CDR3 is CSATDNYGYTF. The DNA of the CDR3 is TGCAGCGCTACAGATAACTATGGCTACACCTTC.

The genes are TRBV6-1 and TRBJ2-2; maybe TRBD2 (6 bases). The V gene's germline CDR1 is MNHNS and CDR2 SASEGT. V lost 4 bases, J lost 1 base, and 13 bases lay in between. This CDR3 has 16 amino acids. The CDR3 loop is CASSAEGRMNTGELFF. In nucleotides, the CDR3 is TGTGCCAGCAGTGCTGAAGGGAGGATGAACACCGGGGAGCTGTTTTTT.

About this clone: In the same sample, other DNA sequences code for this CDR3. This chain joins TRBV27 and TRBJ1-5; the D is unclear. Per the germline V gene, CDR1 is MNHEY and CDR2 is SMNVEV (reference sequence). CDR3 length equals 15 residues. V lost 5 bases and J lost 2, with 13 bases in between. The CDR3 coding sequence is TGTGCCAGCAGTCCCGGAGGGAATGGCAATCAGCCCCAGCATTTT. This translates into CASSPGGNGNQPQHF.

The chain recombines TRBV7-9 with TRBJ2-5; TRBD1 agrees at 7 bases. J lost 3 bases, V lost 5 bases, and 6 bases had no gene match. Germline CDR1 is SEHNR and CDR2 is FQNEAQ (reference sequence). This CDR3 is 14 amino acids long. This CDR3 is CASSRRQGEETQYF. CDR3 in DNA: TGTGCCAGCAGCAGAAGACAGGGAGAAGAGACCCAGTACTTC.